The present T cell receptor (beta chain) was sequenced within a study of blood T cell repertoires in COVID-19 (dated by TCRdb to 2020 to 2022). For the study in its entirety: Samples covering the acute and convalescent phases of COVID-19 were provided by collaborators in the United States, Italy and Spain. The material from the prospective study consisted of cDNA or gDNA derived from T cells, B-cell-depleted T cells, or PBMCs. Deeply sampled blood TCRbeta repertoires from subjects exposed to, actively infected with, or recovered from COVID-19 were included in the dataset. A freely available public database, intended as a resource for researchers studying the immune response to SARS-CoV-2, is where the repertoires were released. Samples came from the ongoing ImmuneRACE study (first 160 participants) plus 1,254 subjects from 6 global collaborators. Nearly every sample came with metadata listing a de-identified subject ID, COVID-19 status, age in years and sex. Where available, HLA class I and class II types were taken from metadata supplied by the sample provider and were not determined by assay-based typing.

Paper-wide results and their limitations: The amount of clinical and demographic metadata varied by source and participant and was provided uncurated.

Worth noting for this clone: This clone's antigen is unknown. Base qualities were left out, and no much larger clone turns up one base away.

TCRbeta CDR3 regions were amplified from genomic DNA using the immunoSEQ Assay, a bias-controlled multiplex PCR. Per the source publication's procedure: The number of nucleated cells in each sample was estimated from the amplification of reference gene primers within the assay. Sequence reads were collapsed and filtered to measure the absolute abundance of every unique TCRbeta CDR3 rearrangement. For each sample, productive Simpson clonality was calculated as the square root of Simpson's diversity index over productive rearrangements. In TCRdb, the immuneACCESS table is reduced to in-frame sequences with V and J assigned. These tables do not hold every clone; where another copy was compared, an unresolved V gene accounts for under half, and the others remain unexplained. Clone size and the V and J calls come from that table; the DNA yielded D and trimming. In this sample the table shows about 210,000 clones, 80% of which occur a single time. The top ten constitute around 6.9% of the sample.

Collaborating institutions collected whole blood in K2EDTA tubes following their own protocols. For TCRbeta analysis, collaborators shipped samples in one of three forms: frozen whole blood, isolated PBMCs, or DNA extracted from either of those sample types. The CDR3 runs 15 residues from the cysteine to the phenylalanine. CDR3 DNA only is kept here, 45 bases in frame from base 1. The junction carries 12 bases between V and J, which are trimmed by 3 bases and 4 bases respectively. The germline V gene encodes CDR1 LNHDA and CDR2 SQIVND (reference sequence). Sequences were obtained from peripheral blood. The chain is encoded by TRBV19 joined to TRBJ2-2; the D gene is perhaps TRBD1, on 5 matching bases. The source of this sequence is a man aged 60 to 69 with acute or convalescent COVID-19. The CDR3 region reads CASSMGRVSTGELFF. At the DNA level, the sequence is TGTGCCAGTAGTATGGGGCGAGTCTCCACCGGGGAGCTGTTTTTT. Reference TRBV19 and TRBJ2-2 proteins supply the regions before and after the CDR3; the full variable domain is: DGGITQSPKYLFRKEGQNVTLSCEQNLNHDAMYWYRQDPGQGLRLIYYSQIVNDFQKGDIAEGYSVSREKKESFPLTVTSAQKNPTAFYLCASSMGRVSTGELFFGEGSRLTVL.